This is a list of T cell receptor beta chains from one sample in a study of PD-1 blockade in classical Hodgkin lymphoma. Assay used: immunoSEQ multiplex PCR; TCRdb lists only in-frame clones, some missing. The repertoire consists of about 16,000 clones, with around 93% occurring once and the leading ten covering 0.51%. The sequencing sample was made of CD4+ T cells from blood. The source of these receptors is a human donor with classical Hodgkin lymphoma. Each CDR3 is given with its conserved first and last residue. Each record gives: D gene, clone size, J gene, V gene, CDR3 DNA, CDR3 protein. D genes are given only for firm matches. Rows give clone size only sometimes, using once, few, many, or a class for an expanded clone.

D gene: NA; clone size: NA; J gene: TRBJ2-5; V gene: TRBV7-2; CDR3 DNA: TGTGCCACCGGGACCGTACAAGAGACCCAGTACTTC; CDR3 protein: CATGTVQETQYF
D gene: NA; clone size: NA; J gene: TRBJ2-3; V gene: TRBV25-1; CDR3 DNA: TGTGCCAGCAGTGAACAAGATACGCAGTATTTT; CDR3 protein: CASSEQDTQYF
D gene: NA; clone size: NA; J gene: TRBJ2-7; V gene: TRBV19; CDR3 DNA: TGTGCCAGTAGTATGCGACTGTCCTACGAGCAGTACTTC; CDR3 protein: CASSMRLSYEQYF
D gene: NA; clone size: NA; J gene: TRBJ2-3; V gene: TRBV20-1; CDR3 DNA: TGCAGTGCTCGCACAGATACGCAGTATTTT; CDR3 protein: CSARTDTQYF
D gene: NA; clone size: NA; J gene: TRBJ1-2; V gene: TRBV9; CDR3 DNA: TGTGCCAGCAGTGAAAATGGGGGTAACTATGGCTACACCTTC; CDR3 protein: CASSENGGNYGYTF
D gene: TRBD1; clone size: NA; J gene: TRBJ2-7; V gene: TRBV4-1; CDR3 DNA: TGCGCCAGCAGCTCTCAGGGGGACAGGGGGCACGAGCAGTACTTC; CDR3 protein: CASSSQGDRGHEQYF
D gene: TRBD2; clone size: NA; J gene: TRBJ2-5; V gene: TRBV9; CDR3 DNA: TGTGCCAGCAGCGGCGCCATTGGTAGCGGGAGAGAGACCCAGTACTTC; CDR3 protein: CASSGAIGSGRETQYF
D gene: NA; clone size: NA; J gene: TRBJ2-5; V gene: TRBV14; CDR3 DNA: TGTGCCAGCAGCCGGATCCAAGAGACCCAGTACTTC; CDR3 protein: CASSRIQETQYF
D gene: TRBD1; clone size: NA; J gene: TRBJ1-2; V gene: TRBV5-6; CDR3 DNA: TGTGCCAGCAGCTTGTCAGGGGGCCATGGCTACACCTTC; CDR3 protein: CASSLSGGHGYTF
D gene: NA; clone size: NA; J gene: TRBJ2-5; V gene: TRBV9; CDR3 DNA: TGTGCCAGCAGCCGGACCGGAGGAGAGACCCAGTACTTC; CDR3 protein: CASSRTGGETQYF
D gene: NA; clone size: NA; J gene: TRBJ2-7; V gene: TRBV10-3; CDR3 DNA: TGTGCCATCAGTGCGGGGGAAACCTACGAGCAGTACTTC; CDR3 protein: CAISAGETYEQYF
D gene: TRBD2; clone size: NA; J gene: TRBJ2-1; V gene: TRBV5-1; CDR3 DNA: TGCGCCAGCAGCTGGGGTCTAGCGGGAGGTCATGAGCAGTTCTTC; CDR3 protein: CASSWGLAGGHEQFF
D gene: NA; clone size: NA; J gene: TRBJ2-3; V gene: TRBV25-1; CDR3 DNA: TGTGCCAGCAGTGAATCCAACGCGGTTCGCACAGATACGCAGTATTTT; CDR3 protein: CASSESNAVRTDTQYF
D gene: NA; clone size: NA; J gene: TRBJ2-5; V gene: TRBV15; CDR3 DNA: TGTGCCACCAGCAGAGAGCCAGGGCGAAGAGAGACCCAGTACTTC; CDR3 protein: CATSREPGRRETQYF
D gene: TRBD1; clone size: NA; J gene: TRBJ2-7; V gene: TRBV7-9; CDR3 DNA: TGTGCCAGCAGCCGAGCAGGGGGCGCATACGAGCAGTACTTC; CDR3 protein: CASSRAGGAYEQYF
D gene: NA; clone size: NA; J gene: TRBJ2-7; V gene: TRBV28; CDR3 DNA: TGTGCCAGCAGTTTCGGGAGCAGGGGAAACTACGAGCAGTACTTC; CDR3 protein: CASSFGSRGNYEQYF
D gene: TRBD2; clone size: NA; J gene: TRBJ2-3; V gene: TRBV18; CDR3 DNA: TGTGCCAGCTCACCTGGACTAGCGGGCACTAGCACAGATACGCAGTATTTT; CDR3 protein: CASSPGLAGTSTDTQYF
D gene: TRBD1; clone size: NA; J gene: TRBJ1-4; V gene: TRBV5-4; CDR3 DNA: TGTGCCAGCAGCCGCGACAGGGACAGAGGGGGTAGGGTTTTT; CDR3 protein: CASSRDRDRGGRVF
D gene: TRBD1; clone size: NA; J gene: TRBJ2-3; V gene: TRBV5-1; CDR3 DNA: TGCGCCAGCAGCACAGGGGCAGATACGCAGTATTTT; CDR3 protein: CASSTGADTQYF
D gene: NA; clone size: once; J gene: TRBJ2-1; V gene: TRBV4-1; CDR3 DNA: TGCGCCAGCAGCCCCTGGGGGCGGACACGACTTGGGGAGCAGTTCTTC; CDR3 protein: CASSPWGRTRLGEQFF